The 32 T cell receptor beta chains presented below share a single source sample, sequenced in a study of T cells after yellow fever vaccination. TCRdb ran MiXCR on the 5' RACE reads and lists one entry per CDR3 protein. Here the sample spans more than 300,000 distinct CDR3 sequences, 3.5% to 4.5% being singletons. This sample comprised PBMCs, obtained 15 days after the yellow fever booster vaccination. The receptors here all came from a man between 18 and 29 years old who received the YFV17D yellow fever vaccine.

This clonotype was counted at least ten times. The V and J genes are TRBV11-2 and TRBJ2-3; tentative D call: TRBD1 (6 bases). This CDR3 region has 13 residues. Trimming cost V 5 bases and J 1 base, with 7 bases left between them. CDR1 and CDR2 (germline): SGHAT, FQNNGV. The CDR3 reads CASSRQGTDTQYF. For the CDR3, the DNA is TGTGCCAGCAGCCGACAGGGCACAGATACGCAGTATTTT.

As DNA, the CDR3 is TGTGCCAGCAGTTTTATCGGGTCTAGCACAGATACGCAGTATTTT. The encoded protein is CASSFIGSSTDTQYF. The V gene is TRBV12-3 or TRBV12-4, the J gene TRBJ2-3; D is ambiguous. This CDR3 spans 15 amino acids. V was shortened by 3 bases and J by 0 bases, with 10 bases between the two germline ends.

This clonotype appeared many times. V usage is TRBV5-1 and J usage is TRBJ1-2; 8 bases are shared with TRBD1. CDR1 and CDR2 (germline): SGHRS, YFSETQ. Germline trimming cut 4 bases from V and 5 bases from J; bases unmatched to any gene: 7. This CDR3 is built from 14 residues. CDR3 residues: CASSVDRGWYGYTF. The CDR3 nucleotides are TGCGCCAGCAGCGTCGACAGGGGTTGGTATGGCTACACCTTC.

Ten or more counts support this clonotype. The chain joins TRBV5-5 to TRBJ2-3; 13 nucleotides line up with TRBD2. Germline CDR1 reads SGHKS; CDR2 reads YYEKEE (reference sequence). V lost 4 bases, J lost 4 bases, and 6 bases stayed unmatched. This CDR3 contains 16 residues. The CDR3 nucleotides are TGTGCCAGCAGCCTAGGACTAGCGGGGGCCGCAGATACGCAGTATTTT. Encoded protein: CASSLGLAGAADTQYF.

This clonotype was counted only a few times. The chain is built from TRBV4-1 and TRBJ2-1; D uncertain. Trimming took off 2 bases at V and 8 bases at J, with 10 bases between the two ends. Germline CDR1 and CDR2: MGHRA and YSYEKL. CDR3 length: 13 residues. CDR3 in amino acids: CASSQSRIDEQFF. CDR3 coding DNA: TGCGCCAGCAGCCAATCAAGGATCGATGAGCAGTTCTTC.

This clonotype showed up many times. The chain combines TRBV6-1 with TRBJ1-2; 7 bases line up with TRBD1. The ends lost 6 bases at V and 3 bases at J; junction bases unmatched: 10. CDR3 length: 15 amino acids. Germline CDR1 and CDR2: MNHNS and SASEGT. DNA for the CDR3: TGTGCCAGCAGGGAGCAGGACAGGCCAGACTATGGCTACACCTTC. Its translation is CASREQDRPDYGYTF.

This clonotype was detected ten times or more. The chain combines TRBV20-1 with TRBJ2-2; D remains unclear. Germline values: CDR1 DFQATT, CDR2 SNEGSKA (reference sequence). This CDR3 contains 12 residues. V dropped 3 bases and J dropped 6 bases, with 8 bases sitting between them. CDR3 in amino acids: CSASPGSGELFF. The DNA for the CDR3 is TGCAGTGCTAGTCCCGGGTCCGGGGAGCTGTTTTTT.

This chain links TRBV19 with TRBJ2-3, with a tentative D call TRBD2 (7 bases). From germline, CDR1 is LNHDA and CDR2 SQIVND (reference sequence). The CDR3 is 19 residues long. With 7 bases removed from V and 0 bases from J, the gap between germline ends came to 26 bases. CDR3 protein: CASTPLGGLGPGSTDTQYF. The CDR3 region has the DNA TGTGCCAGTACCCCCCTGGGGGGGCTTGGGCCTGGTAGCACAGATACGCAGTATTTT.

This clonotype was counted only a few times. The V gene is TRBV5-1, the J gene TRBJ1-1; possibly TRBD1 for D (6 bases). This CDR3 region has 13 residues. Deletions cut 4 bases from V and 8 bases from J, with 15 bases between. Germline CDR1 and CDR2: SGHRS and YFSETQ. This CDR3 reads CASSLTGLVEAFF. The CDR3 coding sequence is TGCGCCAGCAGCCTTACAGGGTTAGTAGAAGCTTTCTTT.

The CDR3 sequence is CASSFVGLGGYTF. CDR3 nucleotides: TGTGCCAGCAGCTTCGTTGGGTTAGGAGGCTACACCTTC. This chain connects TRBV7-2 to TRBJ1-2; D is unresolved. V was cut by 3 bases and J by 8 bases, with 13 bases left in between. CDR3 length equals 13 residues. Germline-derived CDR1 and CDR2 are SGHTA and FQGNSA.

The gene calls are TRBV10-2 and TRBJ2-2; D is possibly TRBD1 or TRBD2 (5 bases each). CDR3 length: 15 amino acids. Per the germline V gene, CDR1 is WSHSY and CDR2 is SAAADI. The V end was cut by 6 bases, the J end by 2 bases, with 13 bases between. The CDR3 region has the DNA TGCGCCAGCAGGAGGGGTGGGATAAACACCGGGGAGCTGTTTTTT. This codes for CASRRGGINTGELFF.

The chain has TRBV6-5 and TRBJ1-5; perhaps TRBD1 as D (5 bases). The CDR3 is 14 residues long. V was clipped by 5 bases and J by 5 bases, with 13 bases between them. The germline V gene encodes CDR1 MNHEY and CDR2 SVGAGI. CDR3 amino acids: CASSQRQSYQPQHF. The CDR3 nucleotides are TGTGCCAGCAGTCAGCGACAGAGTTATCAGCCCCAGCATTTT.

This clonotype was counted at least ten times. The rearrangement uses TRBV10-3 and TRBJ1-5; D remains ambiguous. V lost 4 bases and J lost 2, with 3 bases in between. Germline CDR1 and CDR2: ENHRY and SYGVKD. The CDR3 has 12 amino acids. The CDR3 sequence: CAISAGNQPQHF. The CDR3, as DNA: TGTGCCATCAGTGCAGGCAATCAGCCCCAGCATTTT.

This clonotype occurred many times. The V gene is TRBV7-2, the J gene TRBJ1-4; D might be TRBD1 (6 bases). Germline lookup yields CDR1 SGHTA and CDR2 FQGNSA. V was cut by 7 bases and J by 7 bases, with 16 bases left in between. This CDR3 contains 14 residues. CDR3 sequence reads: CASNTQGWGEKLFF. CDR3 sequence (DNA): TGTGCCAGCAACACACAGGGTTGGGGTGAAAAACTGTTTTTT.

Here the CDR3 reads CASSLRGGLTYEQYV. Here the CDR3 DNA reads TGTGCCAGCAGCTTGCGAGGGGGGCTGACCTACGAGCAGTACGTC. The V call is TRBV7-3, the J call TRBJ2-7; TRBD1 or TRBD2 may be the D gene (6 bases each). The germline V gene has CDR1 SGHTA and CDR2 FQGTGA. The CDR3 covers 15 residues. V lost 3 bases to trimming and J lost 2 bases, with 14 bases between them.

Only a few counts were recorded for this clonotype. The genes are TRBV4-1 and TRBJ1-1; 7 bases fit TRBD1. V was clipped by 6 bases and J by 1 base; unmatched bases: 8. This CDR3 has 15 amino acids. Germline-derived CDR1 and CDR2 are MGHRA and YSYEKL. As DNA, the CDR3 is TGCGCCAGCAGAAGTCCGGGACAGAAGAACACTGAAGCTTTCTTT. Protein: CASRSPGQKNTEAFF.

The V and J genes are TRBV5-8 and TRBJ2-7; D gene unclear. The CDR3 has 16 amino acids. The V end lost 3 bases, the J end lost 0 bases, and 16 bases lay between the germline ends. In germline, CDR1 is SGHTS, CDR2 YDEGEE. CDR3 sequence reads: CASSSGEIRSSYEQYF. CDR3 coding DNA: TGTGCCAGCAGCTCCGGTGAGATCAGGAGCTCCTACGAGCAGTACTTC.

V gene TRBV7-2 combines with J gene TRBJ2-4, with 11 positions matching TRBD2. Germline CDR1 and CDR2: SGHTA and FQGNSA. This CDR3 region has 14 residues. V was pared by 5 bases and J by 9 bases, with 6 bases of the junction left unmatched. This CDR3 reads CASSRSGGGGIQYF. CDR3 DNA sequence: TGTGCCAGCAGCCGTAGCGGGGGGGGAGGCATTCAGTACTTC.

This clonotype was detected ten times or more. V gene TRBV5-1 combines with J gene TRBJ2-1; D is perhaps TRBD2 (5 bases). Trimming took 2 bases from V and 10 from J, leaving 7 bases between them. CDR1 and CDR2 (germline): SGHRS, YFSETQ. The CDR3 length is 11 residues. The CDR3, as DNA: TGCGCCAGCAGCTTCCCGGGAGAGCAGTTCTTC. This translates into CASSFPGEQFF.

The V and J genes are TRBV5-4 and TRBJ2-7; 7 nucleotides match TRBD1. The ends lost 4 bases at V and 5 bases at J; junction bases unmatched: 12. CDR1 is SGHNT, CDR2 YYREEE, per germline (reference sequence). The CDR3 is 15 residues long. This CDR3 reads CASSAPTGVHDEQYF. The CDR3 nucleotides are TGTGCCAGCAGCGCACCAACAGGGGTTCACGACGAGCAGTACTTC. The variable domain in full, with the rest retrieved from reference TRBV5-4 and TRBJ2-7, is ETGVTQSPTHLIKTRGQQVTLRCSSQSGHNTVSWYQQALGQGPQFIFQYYREEENGRGNFPPRFSGLQFPNYSSELNVNALELDDSALYLCASSAPTGVHDEQYFGPGTRLTVT.

In this sample, this clonotype turned up many times. The chain uses TRBV7-9 and TRBJ2-7; TRBD1 agrees at 7 bases. CDR3 length: 13 residues. The ends lost 4 bases at V and 0 bases at J; junction bases unmatched: 0. The germline V gene encodes CDR1 SEHNR and CDR2 FQNEAQ (reference sequence). In nucleotides, the CDR3 is TGTGCCAGCAGCTGGGACAGCTCCTACGAGCAGTACTTC. This gives the protein CASSWDSSYEQYF.

This clonotype was found many times. CDR3 DNA: TGTGCCAGCAGCCCTGGACAGGGGGCGGCCACCGGGGAGCTGTTTTTT. Encoded protein: CASSPGQGAATGELFF. This chain joins TRBV4-2 and TRBJ2-2; TRBD1 agrees at 11 bases. There are 16 residues in the CDR3. Trimming removed 4 bases from V and 4 bases from J; junction bases left unmatched: 5. Germline CDR1 and CDR2: LGHNA and YNFKEQ.

Ten or more counts support this clonotype. The chain joins TRBV20-1 to TRBJ2-7, with D possibly being TRBD1 or TRBD2 (5 bases each). The V gene lost 5 bases and the J gene lost 6 bases, with 14 bases spanning the gap. Germline V lookup: CDR1 DFQATT, CDR2 SNEGSKA (reference sequence). The CDR3 spans 12 residues. CDR3 nucleotides: TGCAGTGCTTATTCTGGGGGTCTCGAGCAGTACGTC. Translated: CSAYSGGLEQYV.

CDR3 sequence reads: CASNSTDTQYF. The CDR3 bases are TGTGCCAGCAACTCTACAGATACGCAGTATTTT. The chain uses TRBV2 and TRBJ2-3; D ambiguous. Trimming pared 7 bases from V and 3 bases from J, leaving 5 bases between. Germline loops: CDR1 SNHLY, CDR2 FYNNEI. The CDR3 runs to 11 residues.

The rearrangement joins TRBV4-3 to TRBJ2-3; TRBD2 matches 11 bases. Germline V gene data show CDR1 as LGHNA and CDR2 as YSLEER. The V gene end was trimmed by 3 bases and the J gene end by 2 bases; junction bases not matched to a gene: 16. This CDR3 is 20 amino acids long. The CDR3 loop is CASSHPSFETSGAHTDTQYF. For the CDR3, the DNA is TGCGCCAGCAGCCATCCTTCATTCGAGACTAGCGGGGCACACACAGATACGCAGTATTTT.

This clonotype was seen only a few times. V and J are TRBV7-8 and TRBJ2-3; D tentatively fits TRBD1 or TRBD2 (7 bases each). The V gene lost 7 bases and the J gene lost 4 bases, with 18 bases spanning the gap. Germline V gene sequence: CDR1 SGHVS, CDR2 FQNEAQ. This CDR3 region has 15 residues. CDR3 amino acids: CASKDPRGRADTQYF. As DNA, the CDR3 is TGTGCCAGCAAGGACCCCAGGGGGAGGGCAGATACGCAGTATTTT.

The chain is built from TRBV5-1 and TRBJ1-2, with 7 bases aligning to TRBD1. The CDR3 is made up of 14 amino acids. V shed 4 bases and J 3 bases; nucleotides not matched to a gene: 6. Germline V CDR1 and CDR2: SGHRS, YFSETQ. CDR3 bases: TGCGCCAGCAGCCGAGGACAGGAATACTATGGCTACACCTTC. This codes for CASSRGQEYYGYTF. The variable domain in full, completed from reference TRBV5-1 and TRBJ1-2, reads KAGVTQTPRYLIKTRGQQVTLSCSPISGHRSVSWYQQTPGQGLQFLFEYFSETQRNKGNFPGRFSGRQFSNSRSEMNVSTLELGDSALYLCASSRGQEYYGYTFGSGTRLTVV.

This clonotype was observed a few times. J is TRBJ2-1 and V is TRBV7-8; perhaps TRBD1 as D (5 bases). Germline V gene data show CDR1 as SGHVS and CDR2 as FQNEAQ. V lost 5 bases to trimming and J lost 0 bases, with 23 bases between them. This CDR3 region has 19 residues. CDR3 sequence: CASSPRGKSAGSSYNEQFF. CDR3 sequence (DNA): TGTGCCAGCAGCCCTAGGGGAAAATCGGCAGGCAGCTCCTACAATGAGCAGTTCTTC.

There are many counts of this clonotype. The chain recombines TRBV28 with TRBJ1-5, with a weak D call TRBD1 (5 bases). From germline, CDR1 is MDHEN and CDR2 SYDVKM. Trimming took 3 bases from V and 0 from J, leaving 6 bases between them. This CDR3 has 14 amino acids. This chain's CDR3 is CASSLTVSNQPQHF. As DNA, the CDR3 is TGTGCCAGCAGTTTGACAGTTAGCAATCAGCCCCAGCATTTT.

The rearrangement joins TRBV28 to TRBJ1-5; D unresolved. The CDR3 length is 12 residues. Germline CDR1 and CDR2: MDHEN and SYDVKM. V dropped 1 base and J dropped 7 bases, with 5 bases sitting between them. The CDR3 loop reads CASSLYKQPQHF. The CDR3 DNA reads TGTGCCAGCAGTTTATACAAGCAGCCCCAGCATTTT.

This clonotype was observed a few times. J is TRBJ2-3 and V is TRBV5-1; TRBD1 or TRBD2 may be the D gene (6 bases each). V gave up 0 bases and J gave up 2 bases, with 13 bases separating them. The CDR3 loop spans 16 amino acids. The germline CDR1 and CDR2 sequences are SGHRS and YFSETQ. The CDR3 sequence is CASSLGRGPNTDTQYF. CDR3 nucleotide sequence: TGCGCCAGCAGCTTGGGTCGGGGGCCAAACACAGATACGCAGTATTTT.

The chain employs TRBV20-1 and TRBJ1-2; tentatively, D is TRBD1 (6 bases). Germline V gene data show CDR1 as DFQATT and CDR2 as SNEGSKA (reference sequence). The CDR3 has 15 residues. CDR3 coding DNA: TGCAGGGCCGCTGGGGGGGCAGTCGAAAACTATGGCTACACCTTC. Translation gives CRAAGGAVENYGYTF.